This T cell receptor beta chain was recovered during a study of PD-1 blockade in classical Hodgkin lymphoma. Method: immunoSEQ multiplex PCR; TCRdb's copy keeps in-frame clones and lacks some. The table includes around 99,000 clones, about four fifths detected once. This clone has just one count. Relapse was seen in all patients after autologous stem cell transplantation, and brentuximab vedotin exposure was variable. Relapsed/refractory classical Hodgkin lymphoma patients had complete, partial or progressive responses. The sequencing used peripheral blood mononuclear cells (PBMCs), collected before the second cycle of nivolumab. This sequence originates from a human donor with classical Hodgkin lymphoma.

For the CDR3, the DNA is TGTGCCAGCAGCTTAGGCCCCGCGGGGTCCTACGAGCAGTACTTC. This translates into CASSLGPAGSYEQYF. The rearrangement links TRBV7-2 to TRBJ2-7, with a possible D match to TRBD2 (6 bases). Germline V gives CDR1 SGHTA, CDR2 FQGNSA. This CDR3 has 15 amino acids. V was trimmed by 1 base and J by 1 base, leaving 11 bases between them. The full variable domain, rest sourced from reference TRBV7-2 and TRBJ2-7, is GAGVSQSPSNKVTEKGKDVELRCDPISGHTALYWYRQSLGQGLEFLIYFQGNSAPDKSGLPSDRFSAERTGGSVSTLTIQRTQQEDSAVYLCASSLGPAGSYEQYFGPGTRLTVT.